The sample holds many counts of the clone carrying this TCR beta chain. Trimming at V came to 5 bases and at J to 6 bases, leaving 11 bases not matched to a gene. The CDR3 contains 15 residues. The germline CDR1 and CDR2 sequences are SGHAT and FQNNGV. The data belong to a study of Graves' ophthalmopathy and Graves' hyperthyroidism. The authors amplified TCR beta CDR3 regions from RNA transcripts. Second-round multiplex PCR came after a first-round RT-PCR that employed HTBI primers. TCRdb called the multiplex PCR reads again in MiXCR, with one record for every CDR3 protein. The table has about 740,000 distinct CDR3 sequences, around 40% seen once.

The sequenced sample consisted of peripheral blood. V and J are TRBV11-2 and TRBJ2-5, with 8 bases fitting TRBD1. The receptor was derived from an adult man with Graves' ophthalmopathy. The CDR3 region is CASSPRTGSAKTQYF. The CDR3 DNA sequence: TGTGCCAGCAGCCCGCGGACAGGGTCGGCGAAGACCCAGTACTTC.